Listed below are T cell receptor beta chains from one sample, sequenced in a study of T cells after yellow fever vaccination. MiXCR, run by TCRdb on the 5' RACE reads, gives a single entry per CDR3 protein. The sample lists some 350,000 distinct CDR3 sequences, over 4% occurring once. The source material was PBMCs, sampled 5 days after the yellow fever booster vaccination. These receptors all stem from a man aged 18 to 30 who received the YFV17D yellow fever vaccine. Both conserved end residues are part of each CDR3. D genes are given only for firm matches. Clone size is stated in some rows and not others, as once, few, many or a class when expanded.

D gene: -; clone size: -; V gene: TRBV6-2/TRBV6-3; J gene: TRBJ2-3; CDR3 protein: CASIRSGQTADTQYF; CDR3 DNA: TGTGCCAGCATACGGTCCGGCCAGACGGCAGATACGCAGTATTTT
D gene: TRBD2; clone size: -; V gene: TRBV4-2; J gene: TRBJ2-1; CDR3 protein: CASSQEPGTRQFF; CDR3 DNA: TGTGCCAGCAGCCAAGAACCCGGGACTAGACAGTTCTTC
D gene: -; clone size: -; V gene: TRBV19; J gene: TRBJ1-4; CDR3 protein: CASRVGLATNEKLFF; CDR3 DNA: TGTGCCAGTAGGGTGGGGCTCGCAACTAATGAAAAACTGTTTTTT
D gene: TRBD1; clone size: -; V gene: TRBV25-1; J gene: TRBJ1-2; CDR3 protein: CASRPAGGYGYTF; CDR3 DNA: TGTGCCAGCCGCCCGGCAGGGGGCTATGGCTACACCTTC
D gene: TRBD2; clone size: few; V gene: TRBV11-2; J gene: TRBJ2-3; CDR3 protein: CASSLFGGGSTDTQYF; CDR3 DNA: TGTGCCAGCAGCTTATTCGGGGGGGGAAGCACAGATACGCAGTATTTT
D gene: -; clone size: -; V gene: TRBV3-1; J gene: TRBJ1-2; CDR3 protein: CASSRDGGGYTF; CDR3 DNA: TGTGCCAGCAGCCGGGACGGGGGCGGCTACACCTTC
D gene: TRBD1; clone size: few; V gene: TRBV6-6; J gene: TRBJ2-3; CDR3 protein: CASTRQGGPDTQYF; CDR3 DNA: TGTGCCAGCACTCGACAGGGTGGCCCAGATACGCAGTATTTT
D gene: TRBD2; clone size: few; V gene: TRBV12-3/TRBV12-4; J gene: TRBJ2-5; CDR3 protein: CASSLRFWGSGGQETQYF; CDR3 DNA: TGTGCCAGCAGTTTACGATTTTGGGGTAGCGGGGGCCAAGAGACCCAGTACTTC
D gene: -; clone size: many; V gene: TRBV12-3/TRBV12-4; J gene: TRBJ2-1; CDR3 protein: CASSRLSYNEQFF; CDR3 DNA: TGTGCCAGCTCCAGACTGTCTTACAATGAGCAGTTCTTC
D gene: TRBD2; clone size: few; V gene: TRBV10-3; J gene: TRBJ2-1; CDR3 protein: CASKTERGGDEQFF; CDR3 DNA: TGTGCCAGCAAAACGGAGCGGGGGGGCGATGAGCAGTTCTTC
D gene: -; clone size: -; V gene: TRBV5-1; J gene: TRBJ2-2; CDR3 protein: CASSFKPVDSNTGELFF; CDR3 DNA: TGCGCCAGCAGCTTCAAACCGGTGGACTCGAACACCGGGGAGCTGTTTTTT
D gene: -; clone size: -; V gene: TRBV4-1; J gene: TRBJ2-3; CDR3 protein: CASSQDTQLGGVPTDTQYF; CDR3 DNA: TGCGCCAGCAGCCAAGATACCCAGCTAGGGGGGGTTCCCACAGATACGCAGTATTTT
D gene: -; clone size: -; V gene: TRBV29-1; J gene: TRBJ1-2; CDR3 protein: CSVEDPRLSLYGYTF; CDR3 DNA: TGCAGCGTTGAAGACCCCCGACTTTCCCTCTATGGCTACACCTTC
D gene: TRBD1; clone size: -; V gene: TRBV9; J gene: TRBJ1-1; CDR3 protein: CASSTIIEQGANLNTEAFF; CDR3 DNA: TGTGCCAGCAGCACGATTATAGAACAGGGGGCGAATTTGAACACTGAAGCTTTCTTT
D gene: -; clone size: many; V gene: TRBV3-1; J gene: TRBJ1-4; CDR3 protein: CASSRSLNEKLFF; CDR3 DNA: TGTGCCAGCAGCCGCTCGCTCAATGAAAAACTGTTTTTT
D gene: -; clone size: many; V gene: TRBV9; J gene: TRBJ1-1; CDR3 protein: CASSVDWNTEAFF; CDR3 DNA: TGTGCCAGCAGCGTAGACTGGAACACTGAAGCTTTCTTT
D gene: TRBD2; clone size: few; V gene: TRBV11-2; J gene: TRBJ2-3; CDR3 protein: CASSLRGGVLGTDTQYF; CDR3 DNA: TGTGCCAGCAGCTTACGGGGGGGGGTGCTTGGCACAGATACGCAGTATTTT